This T cell receptor (beta chain) emerged from a study of T cells after posttransplantation cyclophosphamide. Only in-frame clones appear in the TCRdb table, and some are missing; sequencing was by immunoSEQ multiplex PCR. Of around 3,900 clones listed, over 80% are singletons. The ends were cut back, 5 bases at V and 2 bases at J, with 11 bases in the middle. CDR3 length: 14 amino acids. Germline CDR1 reads MNHNY; CDR2 reads SVGAGI (reference sequence). Cyclophosphamide on days +3 and +4 followed busulfan-fludarabine conditioning and a marrow graft. Sequenced material: CD4+ T cells sorted from blood, taken about 230 days after a stem cell transplant with posttransplant cyclophosphamide. The V gene is TRBV6-6, the J gene TRBJ2-3, with a tentative D call TRBD2 (5 bases). This TCR was recovered from a young adult male patient who received an allogeneic stem cell transplant from a related donor, was CMV-positive, and had no GVHD. A share of the T cells may be of graft donor origin. The CDR3 here is CASSRLPNTDTQYF. CDR3 DNA sequence: TGTGCCAGCAGTCGACTACCAAACACAGATACGCAGTATTTT.